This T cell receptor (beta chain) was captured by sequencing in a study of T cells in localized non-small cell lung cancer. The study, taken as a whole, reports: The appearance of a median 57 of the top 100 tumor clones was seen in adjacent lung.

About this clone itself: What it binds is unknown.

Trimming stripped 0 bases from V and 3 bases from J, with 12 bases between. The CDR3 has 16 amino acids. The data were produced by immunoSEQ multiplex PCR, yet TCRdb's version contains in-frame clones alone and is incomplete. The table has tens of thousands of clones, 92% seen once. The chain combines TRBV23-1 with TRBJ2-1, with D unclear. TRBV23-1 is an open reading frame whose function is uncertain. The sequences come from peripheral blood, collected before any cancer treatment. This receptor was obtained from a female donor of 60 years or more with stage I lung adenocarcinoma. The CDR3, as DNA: TGCGCCAGCAGTCAATCCCAGTGGTCCCACTACAATGAGCAGTTCTTC. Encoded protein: CASSQSQWSHYNEQFF.